This TCR beta chain was identified in a study of T cell responses to AZD1222 COVID-19 vaccine. As regards this clone: Its target is unknown.

The CDR3 runs to 14 residues. Between the trimmed V and J ends, which lost 2 bases and 6 bases, there was a span of 9 bases. Germline V gives CDR1 SGHRS, CDR2 YFSETQ. Libraries were prepared by immunoSEQ multiplex PCR; TCRdb keeps only in-frame clonotypes and omits some of them. The sample includes about 150,000 clones, around 85% of them seen just once. General observations from the study: Only 5 or 6 individuals given AZD1222 were seropositive at baseline. CD4 TCRs covered the whole spike, strongest at regions 160-218 and 743-854. Clonal diversity may have been underestimated, and the donors were mostly white British, with more females than males.

This clonotype was obtained from an adult in good health. The chain combines TRBV5-1 with TRBJ1-6, with D possibly matching TRBD1 (6 bases). The sequenced sample was peripheral blood, obtained on day 0 of MenACWY control vaccination. The CDR3 DNA sequence: TGCGCCAGCAGCTTCAACAGGGCTAATTCACCCCTCCACTTT. Its translation is CASSFNRANSPLHF.